Given below is one T cell receptor (beta chain) in context. Sequenced by immunoSEQ multiplex PCR; TCRdb stores in-frame clones only, minus some. The table lists some 120,000 clones, about nine tenths of them singletons. These data are taken from a study of OX40 agonist ivuxolimab in advanced cancers. The material sequenced was CD4+ or CD8+ T cells sorted from blood, taken in a trial of the OX40 agonist ivuxolimab. The origin of this receptor is an adult with an advanced solid tumor such as melanoma, head and neck, liver or kidney cancer.

The CDR3 here is CASRSGQSTDTQYF. The CDR3 bases are TGCGCCAGCAGGTCGGGACAGAGTACAGATACGCAGTATTTT. The rearrangement links TRBV5-1 to TRBJ2-3; 7 bases match TRBD1. The CDR3 runs to 14 residues. Germline CDR1 SGHRS, CDR2 YFSETQ. V lost 5 bases to trimming and J lost 3 bases; unmatched junction nucleotides: 6.